This T cell receptor beta chain comes out of a study of spatial heterogeneity in lung cancer. Study as a whole: The donors were 72 patients with non-small cell lung cancer that was early-stage and untreated.

Unique molecular identifiers, one per molecule, were present on every TCR cDNA molecule. TCRdb recomputed calls from the 5' RACE reads with MiXCR, one row per CDR3 protein. This sample yields tens of thousands of distinct CDR3 sequences, of which about an eighth are seen a single time; more than 25% belongs to the top ten. As to time point: blood at routine non-recurrence follow-up after resection. Unsorted whole RNA of tumor, nontumor lung or frozen PBMC was sequenced. This clonotype was found many times. The target antigen is unknown. General study points: Ubiquitous expanded tumor TCRs were observed in blood more at resection than follow-up.

Here the sequenced sample was PBMCs, taken at follow-up. This receptor was identified in a male donor with early-stage non-small cell lung cancer.

CDR3 in amino acids: CSARRTGNTGELFF. The CDR3 region has the DNA TGCAGTGCTAGGAGGACAGGGAACACCGGGGAGCTGTTTTTT. This rearrangement joins TRBV20-1 to TRBJ2-2; 7 positions match TRBD1. J lost 1 base, V lost 3 bases, and 2 bases had no gene match. This CDR3 is built from 14 residues. Per the germline V gene, CDR1 is DFQATT and CDR2 is SNEGSKA (reference sequence).